These 9 T cell receptor beta chains originate from one sample sequenced in a study of shared clonotypes between healthy human individuals. Profiled with immunoSEQ multiplex PCR; TCRdb holds only in-frame clones, not every one. The sample lists over a million clones; roughly 74% were seen once. What was sequenced was memory CD4+ T cells from PBMCs. Stated subset: CD45RA-negative fraction. These receptors all stem from a man in his late teens or twenties in good health. Some clones in this sample may be carry-over from other donors' samples.

The rearrangement links TRBV21-1 to TRBJ2-5; the table's D call, TRBD2, was not checked against the DNA. TRBV21-1 is a documented pseudogene. The CDR3 has 23 amino acids. As DNA, the CDR3 is TGTGCCAGCAGCAAAGATGGGGGAAGTGGGGGGAAACCACCTTTACAAGAGGTGGAGACCCAGTACTTC. It specifies CASSKDGGSGGKPPLQEVETQYF.

The rearrangement links TRBV15 to TRBJ2-7; D is unresolved. CDR1 and CDR2 from the germline V gene are LNHNV and YYDKDF (reference sequence). With 5 bases removed from V and 0 bases from J, the gap between germline ends came to 8 bases. The CDR3 length is 13 residues. The CDR3 DNA follows: TGTGCCACCAGCCCCGCGCCCTCCTACGAGCAGTACTTC. Translation gives CATSPAPSYEQYF.

The rearrangement uses TRBV5-1 and TRBJ2-1, with D possibly being TRBD2 (6 bases). The CDR3 is made up of 17 amino acids. Trimming removed 4 bases at V and 8 bases at J, with 25 bases between. Germline V gene lookup returns CDR1 SGHRS and CDR2 YFSETQ. CDR3 protein: CASSPGIGGPPLDEQFF. The CDR3 DNA sequence: TGCGCCAGCAGCCCGGGTATCGGGGGACCACCTCTTGATGAGCAGTTCTTC.

About this clone itself: Within the sample, other DNA sequences also encode this same CDR3. V usage is TRBV19 and J usage is TRBJ1-2; maybe TRBD1 (5 bases). The CDR3 totals 13 residues. Germline V gene lookup returns CDR1 LNHDA and CDR2 SQIVND (reference sequence). V lost 3 bases and J 2 bases, leaving 7 bases between the germline ends. CDR3 DNA: TGTGCCAGTAGTATCGGGGGGAACTATGGCTACACCTTC. This gives the protein CASSIGGNYGYTF.

The CDR3 loop is CATSRDTGSNQPQHF. The CDR3 DNA reads as TGTGCCACCAGCAGAGATACTGGCAGCAATCAGCCCCAGCATTTT. The chain has TRBV15 and TRBJ1-5; D unclear. The CDR3 is made up of 15 amino acids. V was clipped by 0 bases and J by 1 base, with 7 bases between them. The germline gives CDR1 LNHNV, CDR2 YYDKDF (reference sequence). Filled out from reference TRBV15 and TRBJ1-5, the complete variable domain reads DAMVIQNPRYQVTQFGKPVTLSCSQTLNHNVMYWYQQKSSQAPKLLFHYYDKDFNNEADTPDNFQSRRPNTSFCFLDIRSPGLGDTAMYLCATSRDTGSNQPQHFGDGTRLSIL.

This chain joins TRBV30 and TRBJ1-1; tentative D call: TRBD1 (5 bases). The CDR3 is 13 amino acids. Germline CDR1 is GTSNPN and CDR2 is SVGIG (reference sequence). V shed 4 bases and J shed 1 base, with 10 bases lying between them. Here the CDR3 reads CAWTGRTNTEAFF. As DNA, the CDR3 is TGTGCCTGGACGGGACGGACGAACACTGAAGCTTTCTTT.

The gene calls are TRBV30 and TRBJ2-5; D gene unclear. Germline-derived CDR1 and CDR2 are GTSNPN and SVGIG (reference sequence). This CDR3 spans 14 amino acids. V was cut by 3 bases and J by 0 bases, with 11 bases left in between. The CDR3 bases are TGTGCCTGGAGCGCTGACTTGTACCAAGAGACCCAGTACTTC. It yields the protein CAWSADLYQETQYF.

The chain links TRBV5-4 to TRBJ2-1; TRBD1 matches at 7 bases. CDR1 is SGHNT and CDR2 is YYREEE in the germline V gene (reference sequence). CDR3 size: 16 residues. Trimming removed 2 bases from V and 2 bases from J; junction bases left unmatched: 7. CDR3 sequence reads: CASSFSTGVAYNEQFF. DNA of the CDR3: TGTGCCAGCAGCTTCTCAACAGGGGTTGCCTACAATGAGCAGTTCTTC.

V is TRBV19 and J is TRBJ2-5; possibly TRBD2 for D (6 bases). Trimming pared 6 bases from V and 3 bases from J, leaving 11 bases between. CDR3 length: 13 residues. The V gene's germline CDR1 is LNHDA and CDR2 SQIVND (reference sequence). DNA for the CDR3: TGTGCCAGTAGCCTGGACTATAAAGAGACCCAGTACTTC. Protein sequence: CASSLDYKETQYF.